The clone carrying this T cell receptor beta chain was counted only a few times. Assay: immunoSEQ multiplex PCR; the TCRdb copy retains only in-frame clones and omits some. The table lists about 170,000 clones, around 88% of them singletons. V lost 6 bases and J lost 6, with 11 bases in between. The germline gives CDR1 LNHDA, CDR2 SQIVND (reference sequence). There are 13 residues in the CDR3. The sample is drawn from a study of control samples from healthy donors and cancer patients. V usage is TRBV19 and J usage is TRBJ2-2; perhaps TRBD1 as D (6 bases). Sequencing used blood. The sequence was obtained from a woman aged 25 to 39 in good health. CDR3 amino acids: CASSQTGSGELFF. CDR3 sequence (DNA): TGTGCCAGTAGCCAAACAGGGTCCGGGGAGCTGTTTTTT.